A selection of T cell receptor beta chains follows, all from one sample in a study of neurological immune-mediated disorders. TCRdb redid the calling of the 5' RACE reads with MiXCR, one entry per CDR3 protein. The sample carries tens of thousands of distinct CDR3 sequences, 9% to 10% recorded once. The specimen was PBMCs. These receptors originate from a woman between 40 and 50 years old in good health. CDR3s include the opening cysteine and the closing phenylalanine or tryptophan. The D gene is left open where the match is weak. Clone size is shown for a subset of rows, as once, few, many or a class of expanded clone.

D: TRBD1
V: TRBV20-1
size: many
J: TRBJ2-5
DNA: TGCAGTGCTAGAAGAGGGACAGCAAAAGAGACCCAGTACTTC
CDR3: CSARRGTAKETQYF

D: TRBD1
V: TRBV12-3/TRBV12-4
size: many
J: TRBJ2-5
DNA: TGTGCCAGCAGGCGAGGGGGCGTCTTTACGGAGACCCAGTACTTC
CDR3: CASRRGGVFTETQYF

D: TRBD2
V: TRBV5-1
size: -
J: TRBJ2-1
DNA: TGCGTCAGCAGCTTTCCCGCGGGAGGGGATGAGCATTTCTTC
CDR3: CVSSFPAGGDEHFF

D: -
V: TRBV9
size: many
J: TRBJ1-1
DNA: TGTGCCAGCAGCGTAGAAGGGAACACTGAAGCTTTCTTT
CDR3: CASSVEGNTEAFF

D: TRBD2
V: TRBV20-1
size: many
J: TRBJ2-5
DNA: TGCAGTGCCACTAGCGGGGGACAAGAGACCCAGTACTTC
CDR3: CSATSGGQETQYF

D: -
V: TRBV15
size: many
J: TRBJ2-5
DNA: TGTGCCACCAGCAGAGATCTAAGCGGGGAGACCCAGTACTTC
CDR3: CATSRDLSGETQYF

D: TRBD2
V: TRBV20-1
size: many
J: TRBJ2-5
DNA: TGCAGTGCTTGGACGACTAGCGATAAAGAGACCCAGTACTTC
CDR3: CSAWTTSDKETQYF

D: TRBD2
V: TRBV7-2
size: many
J: TRBJ2-1
DNA: TGTGCCAGCAGCTTTTACCCTAGCGGGGGGGCCCGCAATGAGCAGTTCTTC
CDR3: CASSFYPSGGARNEQFF

D: -
V: TRBV7-8
size: many
J: TRBJ2-7
DNA: TGTGCCAGCAGCTCTACCGAAGGACGGGCACTCGTTCTCGAGCAGTACTTC
CDR3: CASSSTEGRALVLEQYF

D: -
V: TRBV15
size: many
J: TRBJ1-2
DNA: TGTGCCACCAGCATAGGCGGAGGGGACTATGGCTACACCTTC
CDR3: CATSIGGGDYGYTF

D: -
V: TRBV11-2
size: many
J: TRBJ1-5
DNA: TGTGCCAGCAGCTTAACACGGGATCAGCCCCAGCATTTT
CDR3: CASSLTRDQPQHF

D: -
V: TRBV29-1
size: few
J: TRBJ2-7
DNA: TGCAGCGTTCGATTCGCACTGATATCCTACGAGCAGTACTTC
CDR3: CSVRFALISYEQYF

D: TRBD1
V: TRBV6-5
size: many
J: TRBJ1-6
DNA: TGTGCCAGCATGGGGACAGGGGGTTCACCCCTCCACTTT
CDR3: CASMGTGGSPLHF

D: -
V: TRBV5-8
size: many
J: TRBJ2-1
DNA: TGTGCCAGCAGCTTGGACAGGTCCTCCTACAATGAGCAGTTCTTC
CDR3: CASSLDRSSYNEQFF

D: -
V: TRBV4-3
size: many
J: TRBJ2-5
DNA: TGCGCCAGCAGCCAAGATCAGGTTGGGGAGACCCAGTACTTC
CDR3: CASSQDQVGETQYF